This T cell receptor (beta chain) derives from a study of blood T cell repertoires in COVID-19. Study background: Specimens from acute and convalescent COVID-19 originated in the United States, Italy and Spain. Sources were T cells, B-cell-depleted T cells, or PBMCs; the material itself was cDNA or gDNA.

In the original processing: Using reference gene primer amplification, nucleated cell counts were estimated. Measured with immunoSEQ multiplex PCR; TCRdb has only the in-frame clones, and not every one. V and J calls and clone size are those listed in that table; D and trimming were worked out from the DNA. In the table there are approximately 240,000 clones, about 79% of which are singletons. This clone was observed a single time. This specimen includes other DNA sequences encoding the same CDR3. Trimming shortened V by 4 bases and J by 4 bases, and 9 bases separated the two germline ends. The CDR3 covers 14 residues. CDR1 is SGHDT, CDR2 YYEEEE, per germline.

Sequencing was done on a sample of peripheral blood. This chain connects TRBV5-6 to TRBJ1-6; D might be TRBD1 (6 bases). The sequence was collected from a middle-aged woman who had recovered from COVID-19. This CDR3 is CASSLGQYNSPLHF. The CDR3 DNA is TGTGCCAGCAGCCTTGGACAGTATAATTCACCCCTCCACTTT.